This T cell receptor beta chain was observed in a study of HIV-infected patients and healthy controls. Study results and limitations: Eight alpha and eight beta V genes differed significantly in mean usage between HIV-infected patients and controls.

Reverse transcription used roughly 480 ng RNA and constant-region primers for alpha and beta. Using multiplexing indices, alpha and beta chain libraries were generated apart by chain-specific third strand synthesis. TCRdb re-called the 5' RACE reads through MiXCR, storing one row per CDR3 protein. The sample has over 3,500 distinct CDR3 sequences; around 30% are singletons. Antiretroviral therapy had run roughly three months, about 14 weeks, before follow-up blood collection. Whole blood was used without fractionation, so all unsorted peripheral T cells were included. A note on this clonotype: The antigen is undetermined.

CDR1 MGHRA and CDR2 YSYEKL come from the germline V gene. CDR3 size: 14 residues. The V and J ends lost 3 bases and 1 base respectively, with 10 bases between them. The chain links TRBV4-1 to TRBJ2-7; D may be TRBD1 (6 bases). This sequence was found in an adult with HIV infection. This specimen consisted of blood, obtained during antiretroviral therapy. Here the CDR3 reads CASSHWDTSYEQYF. Written as DNA, the CDR3 is TGCGCCAGCAGCCACTGGGACACTTCCTACGAGCAGTACTTC.